These T cell receptor beta chains were read from a single sample in a study of T cells in narcolepsy. Measured with immunoSEQ multiplex PCR; TCRdb has only the in-frame clones, and not every one. Of some 30,000 clones detected, approximately 80% appear once; the ten largest clones hold 0.85% to 1.2%. The sample comprised memory (CD45RA-) CD4+ T cells from blood. These receptors were obtained from a human donor in good health. The CDR3 runs from the conserved cysteine through the conserved F or W. D genes are given only for firm matches. Clone size is shown for a subset of rows, as once, few, many or a class of expanded clone.

D	size	V	J	DNA	CDR3
NA	NA	TRBV19	TRBJ1-1	TGTGCCAGTAGTATAGAAATGGCCGGCACTGAAGCTTTCTTT	CASSIEMAGTEAFF
NA	NA	TRBV6-1	TRBJ1-4	TGTGCCAGCAGTAAGCTTTGGGGGGACCTTGGAAAACTGTTTTTT	CASSKLWGDLGKLFF
NA	NA	TRBV2	TRBJ1-2	TGTGCCAGCAGTGCTACTTCGGGCTTTTGGAGCGGCTACACCTTC	CASSATSGFWSGYTF
TRBD2	NA	TRBV19	TRBJ2-1	TGTGCCAGTAGACGAACCGGGACTAGCATCTACAATGAGCAGTTCTTC	CASRRTGTSIYNEQFF
TRBD1	few	TRBV2	TRBJ2-3	TGTGCCAGCAGTGCCCACAGGGGCACCACAGATACGCAGTATTTT	CASSAHRGTTDTQYF
NA	few	TRBV4-2	TRBJ1-1	TGTGCCAGCAGCCAAGGGTGGAGAGAAGCTTTCTTT	CASSQGWREAFF
TRBD1	NA	TRBV7-2	TRBJ2-7	TGTGCCAGCAGCCAACAGGGGGTTATCTACGAGCAGTACTTC	CASSQQGVIYEQYF
NA	once	TRBV5-1	TRBJ2-2	TGCGCCAGCAGCTTGTTCGCAGCGAACACCGGGGAGCTGTTTTTT	CASSLFAANTGELFF
TRBD2	NA	TRBV5-4	TRBJ2-7	TGTGCCAGCAGCCCGGCCACGGCGGGGCGGGGGACCTACGAGCAGTACTTC	CASSPATAGRGTYEQYF
NA	NA	TRBV5-4	TRBJ2-3	TGTGCCAGCAGCCCCAGGCGCCAGAGCACAGATACGCAGTATTTT	CASSPRRQSTDTQYF
TRBD2	NA	TRBV19	TRBJ2-3	TGTGCCACCACTGGACTAGCGGGGGGACCCAGCACAGATACGCAGTATTTT	CATTGLAGGPSTDTQYF
NA	NA	TRBV19	TRBJ1-5	TGTGCCAGTAGTACGGCAGGGAGGGGTCAGCCCCAGCATTTT	CASSTAGRGQPQHF
NA	NA	TRBV6-6	TRBJ2-7	TGTGCCAGCAGTTATAGCGTCCTCCGAACCCTCTACGAGCAGTACTTC	CASSYSVLRTLYEQYF
TRBD2	NA	TRBV10-3	TRBJ2-1	TGTGCCACCACTAGCGGGCTAAGCTCCTACAATGAGCAGTTCTTC	CATTSGLSSYNEQFF
NA	NA	TRBV4-3	TRBJ2-7	TGCGCCAGCAGCCATAGTCCCGGACAATACGAGCAGTACTTC	CASSHSPGQYEQYF
TRBD2	NA	TRBV4-2	TRBJ2-3	TGTGCCAGCAGAGTTAGGCGGGGGAGCACAGATACGCAGTATTTT	CASRVRRGSTDTQYF